One and the same sample provided the 16 T cell receptor beta chains below, sequenced in a study of T cell responses to AZD1222 COVID-19 vaccine. The protocol was immunoSEQ multiplex PCR, while the TCRdb copy is restricted to in-frame clones and leaves out a portion. The repertoire includes about 160,000 clones, around nine tenths of them detected once, and more than 4% sits in the top ten. The material sequenced was peripheral blood, taken 28 days after the second AZD1222 dose. These receptors all stem from an adult who received the AZD1222 COVID-19 vaccine.

The rearrangement uses TRBV6-5 and TRBJ1-2, with TRBD1 as a possible D gene (6 bases). V was shortened by 6 bases and J by 4 bases, with 18 bases between the two germline ends. The CDR3 is 15 residues long. Germline V gives CDR1 MNHEY, CDR2 SVGAGI. This CDR3 reads CASRVGGPSVYGYTF. The CDR3 DNA is TGTGCCAGCAGGGTGGGGGGGCCCTCGGTCTATGGCTACACCTTC.

This chain connects TRBV4-2 to TRBJ2-7, with D tentatively TRBD1 (5 bases). Trimming took 1 base from V and 5 from J, leaving 15 bases between them. The CDR3 runs 15 residues. The germline gives CDR1 LGHNA, CDR2 YNFKEQ. CDR3 nucleotide sequence: TGTGCCAGCAGCCAAGGGGGCGCTGAGTTTAACGAGCAGTACTTC. Its protein product is CASSQGGAEFNEQYF.

The chain employs TRBV7-9 and TRBJ1-2, with 7 bases identical to TRBD1. This CDR3 comprises 15 residues. CDR1 SEHNR and CDR2 FQNEAQ come from the germline V gene (reference sequence). The J segment lost 11 bases and the V segment lost 5 bases, leaving 17 bases of the junction unmatched. The CDR3 spells CASSTIDREPGSYTF. The CDR3 DNA is TGTGCCAGCAGCACGATCGACAGGGAACCTGGATCTTACACCTTC.

The V and J genes are TRBV7-2 and TRBJ1-1; D is ambiguous. CDR1 and CDR2 from the germline V gene are SGHTA and FQGNSA. The CDR3 runs to 13 residues. The V end lost 4 bases, the J end lost 0 bases, and 6 bases lay between the germline ends. CDR3 coding DNA: TGTGCCAGCAGCTCTGCCCTGAACACTGAAGCTTTCTTT. Protein: CASSSALNTEAFF.

The rearrangement uses TRBV7-2 and TRBJ1-5; D is unresolved. The CDR3 covers 13 residues. CDR1 is SGHTA and CDR2 is FQGNSA in the germline V gene. Deletions cut 1 base from V and 3 bases from J, with 4 bases between. CDR3 nucleotide sequence: TGTGCCAGCAGCTTAGATCCCAATCAGCCCCAGCATTTT. The encoded protein is CASSLDPNQPQHF.

The chain recombines TRBV2 with TRBJ2-1, with D possibly matching TRBD1 (6 bases). Looked up from germline, CDR1 is SNHLY and CDR2 is FYNNEI. Trimming shortened V by 7 bases and J by 4 bases, and 11 bases separated the two germline ends. CDR3 length: 13 amino acids. CDR3 in amino acids: CASIEGEYNEQFF. In DNA form, the CDR3 reads TGTGCCAGCATTGAGGGGGAGTACAATGAGCAGTTCTTC.

The chain combines TRBV13 with TRBJ1-6; D is unclear. The CDR3 totals 16 residues. Trimming took 3 bases from V and 0 from J, leaving 9 bases between them. Germline assignment: CDR1 PRHDT and CDR2 FYEKMQ (reference sequence). CDR3 sequence (DNA): TGTGCCAGCAGCTTCCGGGCAAGCTCCTATAATTCACCCCTCCACTTT. Protein product: CASSFRASSYNSPLHF.

The chain uses TRBV6-5 and TRBJ1-2; 7 bases are shared with TRBD1. V was clipped by 2 bases and J by 3 bases; unmatched bases: 3. Germline V CDR1 and CDR2: MNHEY, SVGAGI. The CDR3 loop spans 14 amino acids. The chain's CDR3 is CASSYGQADYGYTF. The CDR3 nucleotides read TGTGCCAGCAGTTACGGACAGGCCGACTATGGCTACACCTTC.

The rearrangement links TRBV7-8 to TRBJ2-3; no clear D. With 5 bases removed from V and 4 bases from J, the gap between germline ends came to 13 bases. Germline V gene sequence: CDR1 SGHVS, CDR2 FQNEAQ. The CDR3 has 14 residues. Here the CDR3 reads CASSQRNSADTQYF. The CDR3 DNA reads TGTGCCAGCAGCCAAAGAAATTCGGCAGATACGCAGTATTTT.

V is TRBV3-1 (or the pseudogene TRBV3-2) and J is TRBJ1-1; TRBD1 matches at 9 bases. V lost 3 bases, J lost 6 bases, and 8 bases stayed unmatched. Germline V gives CDR1 LGHDT, CDR2 YNNKEL (reference sequence). This CDR3 has 15 amino acids. CDR3 coding DNA: TGTGCCAGCAGCCATCAGGGACAGGGAATATCTGAAGCTTTCTTT. As protein: CASSHQGQGISEAFF.

The CDR3, as DNA: TGTGCCAGCAGCCAATCTCAGGGGGGCGGGGAGCTGTTTTTT. Amino acids: CASSQSQGGGELFF. The rearrangement links TRBV7-2 to TRBJ2-2, with TRBD1 as a possible D gene (7 bases). V lost 5 bases, J lost 7 bases, and 14 bases lay in between. CDR3 length: 14 amino acids. Germline V gene sequence: CDR1 SGHTA, CDR2 FQGNSA.

V usage is TRBV10-3 and J usage is TRBJ1-1; no clear D. Germline CDR1 ENHRY, CDR2 SYGVKD. Between the trimmed V and J ends, which lost 5 bases and 2 bases, there was a span of 3 bases. The length of the CDR3 is 11 residues. CDR3: CAISSNTEAFF. The CDR3 DNA sequence: TGTGCCATCAGTAGTAACACTGAAGCTTTCTTT.

The chain is built from TRBV11-3 and TRBJ1-1; possible D gene TRBD1, 5 bases. V gave up 5 bases and J gave up 4 bases, with 8 bases separating them. Germline-derived CDR1 and CDR2 are SGHNT and YENEEA. This CDR3 region has 12 residues. The CDR3 spells CASSRGGTEAFF. Written as DNA, the CDR3 is TGTGCCAGCAGCAGGGGAGGCACTGAAGCTTTCTTT. Combining the CDR3 with reference TRBV11-3 and TRBJ1-1 gives the whole variable domain EAGVVQSPRYKIIEKKQPVAFWCNPISGHNTLYWYLQNLGQGPELLIRYENEEAVDDSQLPKDRFSAERLKGVDSTLKIQPAELGDSAVYLCASSRGGTEAFFGQGTRLTVV.

The chain employs TRBV6-2 or TRBV6-3 and TRBJ2-1; 10 bases match TRBD2. The CDR3 is 14 residues long. Unmatched junction bases numbered 3, after V lost 4 bases and J lost 6 bases. The V gene's germline CDR1 is MNHEY and CDR2 SVGEGT. The CDR3 sequence: CASSFLAGGNEQFF. For the CDR3, the DNA is TGTGCCAGCAGTTTCTTAGCGGGGGGCAATGAGCAGTTCTTC.

This clone was seen a single time. The chain uses TRBV5-5 and TRBJ1-1, with 7 bases lining up with TRBD1. Germline V gene lookup returns CDR1 SGHKS and CDR2 YYEKEE (reference sequence). V lost 5 bases, J lost 1 base, and 5 bases stayed unmatched. This CDR3 has 14 amino acids. The CDR3 protein is CASRLTGANTEAFF. The CDR3 region has the DNA TGTGCCAGCAGGTTAACAGGGGCGAACACTGAAGCTTTCTTT.

The rearrangement links TRBV10-1 to TRBJ2-5, with no clear D. CDR3 length: 14 amino acids. CDR1 and CDR2 (germline): WNHNN, SYGVQD (reference sequence). V was shortened by 4 bases and J by 2 bases, with 11 bases between the two germline ends. The CDR3 DNA is TGCGCCAGCAGTGTAGACACCGTTCAAGAGACCCAGTACTTC. Its translation is CASSVDTVQETQYF.